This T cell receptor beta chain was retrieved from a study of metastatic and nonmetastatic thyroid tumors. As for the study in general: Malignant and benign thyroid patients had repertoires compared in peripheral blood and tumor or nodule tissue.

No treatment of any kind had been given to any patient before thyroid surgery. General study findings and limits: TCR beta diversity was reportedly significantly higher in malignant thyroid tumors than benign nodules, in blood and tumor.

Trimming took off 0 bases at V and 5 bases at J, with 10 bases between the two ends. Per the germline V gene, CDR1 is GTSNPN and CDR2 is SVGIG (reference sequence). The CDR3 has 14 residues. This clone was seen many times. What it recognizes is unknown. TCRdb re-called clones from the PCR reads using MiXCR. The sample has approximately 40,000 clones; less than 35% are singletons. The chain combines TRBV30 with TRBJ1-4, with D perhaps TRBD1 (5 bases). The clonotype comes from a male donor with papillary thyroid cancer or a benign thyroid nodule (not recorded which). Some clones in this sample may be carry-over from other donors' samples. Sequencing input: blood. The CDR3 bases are TGTGCCTGGAGTGTACAAGGGGCAAATGAAAAACTGTTTTTT. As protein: CAWSVQGANEKLFF.